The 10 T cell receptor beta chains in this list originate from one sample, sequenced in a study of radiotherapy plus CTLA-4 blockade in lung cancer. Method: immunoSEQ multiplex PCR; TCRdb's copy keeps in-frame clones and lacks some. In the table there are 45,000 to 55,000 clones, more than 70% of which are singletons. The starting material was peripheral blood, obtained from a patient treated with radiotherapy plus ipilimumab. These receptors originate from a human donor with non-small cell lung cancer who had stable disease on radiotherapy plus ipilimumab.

CDR3 coding DNA: TGTGCTAGTGGTTTGGTACAGGGGTCCACTGAAGCTTTCTTT. Translation gives CASGLVQGSTEAFF. The chain is built from TRBV12-5 and TRBJ1-1, with 7 positions matching TRBD1. V lost 0 bases and J lost 4; bases outside the gene matches: 2. The germline V gene has CDR1 LGHNT and CDR2 FRNRAP. CDR3 size: 14 residues.

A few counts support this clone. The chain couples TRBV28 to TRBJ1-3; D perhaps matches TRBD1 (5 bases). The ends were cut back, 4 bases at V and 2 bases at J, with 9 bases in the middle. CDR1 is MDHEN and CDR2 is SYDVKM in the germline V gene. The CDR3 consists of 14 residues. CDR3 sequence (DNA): TGTGCCAGCAGTTCCCTGGGGCCTGGAAACACCATATATTTT. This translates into CASSSLGPGNTIYF. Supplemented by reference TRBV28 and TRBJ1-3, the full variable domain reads DVKVTQSSRYLVKRTGEKVFLECVQDMDHENMFWYRQDPGLGLRLIYFSYDVKMKEKGDIPEGYSVSREKKERFSLILESASTNQTSMYLCASSSLGPGNTIYFGEGSWLTVV.

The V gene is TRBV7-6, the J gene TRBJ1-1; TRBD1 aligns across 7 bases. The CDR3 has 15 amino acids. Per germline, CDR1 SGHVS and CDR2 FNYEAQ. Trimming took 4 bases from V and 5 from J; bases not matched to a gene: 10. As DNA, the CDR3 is TGTGCCAGCAGCTCCCAGGGGGGGGTTGGTACTGAAGCTTTCTTT. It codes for CASSSQGGVGTEAFF.

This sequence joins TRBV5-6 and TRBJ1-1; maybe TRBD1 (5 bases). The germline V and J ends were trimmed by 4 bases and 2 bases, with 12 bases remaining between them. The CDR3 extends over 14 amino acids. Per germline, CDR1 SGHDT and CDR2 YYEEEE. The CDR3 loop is CASSPWGGNTEAFF. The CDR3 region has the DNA TGTGCCAGCAGCCCCTGGGGGGGAAACACTGAAGCTTTCTTT.

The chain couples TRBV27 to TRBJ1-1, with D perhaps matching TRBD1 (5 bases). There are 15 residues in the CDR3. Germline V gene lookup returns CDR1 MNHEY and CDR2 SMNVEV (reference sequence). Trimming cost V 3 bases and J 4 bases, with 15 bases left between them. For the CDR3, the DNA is TGTGCCAGCAGTTTCGGAAGGGGAACTAGCACTGAAGCTTTCTTT. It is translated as CASSFGRGTSTEAFF.

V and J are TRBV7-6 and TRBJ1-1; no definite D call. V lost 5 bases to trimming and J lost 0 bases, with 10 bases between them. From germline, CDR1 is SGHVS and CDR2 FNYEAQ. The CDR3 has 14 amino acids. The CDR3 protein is CASSPASMNTEAFF. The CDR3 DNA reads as TGTGCCAGCAGCCCAGCGAGTATGAACACTGAAGCTTTCTTT. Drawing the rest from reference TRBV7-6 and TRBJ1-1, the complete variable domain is GAGVSQSPRYKVTKRGQDVALRCDPISGHVSLYWYRQALGQGPEFLTYFNYEAQQDKSGLPNDRFSAERPEGSISTLTIQRTEQRDSAMYRCASSPASMNTEAFFGQGTRLTVV.

The CDR3 loop is CASNSALVGYTF. Written as DNA, the CDR3 is TGTGCCAGTAATAGCGCACTTGTGGGCTACACCTTC. J is TRBJ1-2 and V is TRBV19; D unresolved. V lost 7 bases, J lost 8 bases, and 14 bases lay in between. CDR3 length: 12 amino acids. Germline V gene lookup returns CDR1 LNHDA and CDR2 SQIVND (reference sequence).

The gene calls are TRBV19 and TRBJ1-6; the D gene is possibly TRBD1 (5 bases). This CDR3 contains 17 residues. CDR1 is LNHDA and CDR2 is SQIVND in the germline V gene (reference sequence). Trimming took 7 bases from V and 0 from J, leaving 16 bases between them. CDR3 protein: CASKVAGIGSYNSPLHF. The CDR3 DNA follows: TGTGCCAGTAAGGTGGCAGGGATCGGCTCCTATAATTCACCCCTCCACTTT.

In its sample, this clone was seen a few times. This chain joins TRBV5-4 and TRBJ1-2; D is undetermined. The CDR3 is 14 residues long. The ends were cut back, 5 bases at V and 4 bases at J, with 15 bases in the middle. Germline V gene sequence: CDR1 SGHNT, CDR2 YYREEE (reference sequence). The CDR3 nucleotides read TGTGCCAGCAGTTTAGTAGGCGGGCGCTATGGCTACACCTTC. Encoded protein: CASSLVGGRYGYTF.

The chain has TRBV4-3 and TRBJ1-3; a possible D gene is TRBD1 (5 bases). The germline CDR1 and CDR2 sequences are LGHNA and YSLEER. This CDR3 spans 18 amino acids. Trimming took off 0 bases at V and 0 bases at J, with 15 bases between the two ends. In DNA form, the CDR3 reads TGCGCCAGCAGCCAAGATATGACCGGGACCGTCTCTGGAAACACCATATATTTT. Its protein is CASSQDMTGTVSGNTIYF.